This record looks at one T cell receptor (beta chain) sequence and its context. These data are taken from a study of blood T cell repertoires in COVID-19. Individuals aged roughly 18 to 100 years were recruited from roughly 23 US areas. Each participant's cohort was designated according to participant-reported clinical history. The study counted Cohort 3 donors as recovered given two negative PCRs, clearance, or symptom resolution. The CDR3 extends over 15 amino acids. Trimming removed 4 bases from V and 0 bases from J; junction bases left unmatched: 3. The V gene's germline CDR1 is MNHEY and CDR2 SMNVEV (reference sequence). Assay: immunoSEQ multiplex PCR; the TCRdb copy retains only in-frame clones and omits some. The repertoire holds 190,000 or so clones, with roughly 87% as singletons.

This chain links TRBV27 with TRBJ1-3; 7 bases fit TRBD1. Sequencing was done on a sample of PBMCs or T cells enriched from blood (not recorded which). This TCR was recovered from a woman in her thirties who had recovered from COVID-19. The CDR3 DNA is TGTGCCAGCAGTTACACAGGGGACTCTGGAAACACCATATATTTT. Amino acids: CASSYTGDSGNTIYF.